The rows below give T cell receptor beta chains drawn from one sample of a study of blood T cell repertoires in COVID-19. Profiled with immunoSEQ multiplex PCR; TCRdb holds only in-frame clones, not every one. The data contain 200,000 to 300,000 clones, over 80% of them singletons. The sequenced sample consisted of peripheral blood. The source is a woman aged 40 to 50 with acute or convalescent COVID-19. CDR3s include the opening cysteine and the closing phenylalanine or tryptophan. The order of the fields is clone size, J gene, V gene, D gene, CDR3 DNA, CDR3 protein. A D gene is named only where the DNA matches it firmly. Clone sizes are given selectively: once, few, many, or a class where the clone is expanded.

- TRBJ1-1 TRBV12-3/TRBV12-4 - TGTGCCAGCAGCCGCAGGGCCCCTGGAGCTTTCTTT CASSRRAPGAFF
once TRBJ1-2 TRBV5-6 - TGTGCCAGCAGCCCACCGACAGACTTTGGCTATGGCTACACCTTC CASSPPTDFGYGYTF
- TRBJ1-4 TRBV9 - TGTGCCAGCAGCGGGCCAGACTATCCAAATGAAAAACTGTTTTTT CASSGPDYPNEKLFF
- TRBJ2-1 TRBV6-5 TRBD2 TGTGCCACGGAGGGAGGACTAGGAGGGAATGAGCAGTTCTTC CATEGGLGGNEQFF
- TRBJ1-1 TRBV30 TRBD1 TGTGCCTGGAGCAGACAGGGGAACACTGAAGCTTTCTTT CAWSRQGNTEAFF
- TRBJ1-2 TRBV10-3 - TGTGCCATCAGTGAGTCTAGCGACGGGAACTATGGCTACACCTTC CAISESSDGNYGYTF
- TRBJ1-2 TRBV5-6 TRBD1 TGTGCCAGCAGCTTAGGACAGGGGGCCGAGAACGCTTATGGCTACACCTTC CASSLGQGAENAYGYTF
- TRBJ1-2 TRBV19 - TGTGCCAGTAGCATATGGGGGGGGAACTATGGCTACACCTTC CASSIWGGNYGYTF
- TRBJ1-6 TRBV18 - TGTGCCAGCTCACCAGGACAGATCAGTACCTATAATTCACCCCTCCACTTT CASSPGQISTYNSPLHF
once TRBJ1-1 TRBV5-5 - TGTGCCAGCAGCTTGGGAACAGCGAACACTGAAGCTTTCTTT CASSLGTANTEAFF
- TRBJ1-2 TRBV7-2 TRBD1 TGTGCCAGCAGCTTAAGAGCCGGGACAGGGGAAAGAGTCACCTTC CASSLRAGTGERVTF
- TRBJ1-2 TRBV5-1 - TGCGCCAGCAGCTTGGGCGACAGCTTCTATGGCTACACCTTC CASSLGDSFYGYTF
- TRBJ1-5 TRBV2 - TGTGCTAGCGTTGCGGCGTTAGCACAGCCCCAGCATTTT CASVAALAQPQHF
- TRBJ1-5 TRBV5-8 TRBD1 TGTGCCAGCAGCTGGGGACAGGGGGTCGCAGGAGGTGAGCATTTT CASSWGQGVAGGEHF
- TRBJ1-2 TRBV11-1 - TGTGCCAGCAGCTTGTTCACGGGGGAACGCTACACCTTC CASSLFTGERYTF
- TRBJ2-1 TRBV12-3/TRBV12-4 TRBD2 TGTGCCAGCGGGACTAGCGGGGAGAATGAGCAGTTCTTC CASGTSGENEQFF
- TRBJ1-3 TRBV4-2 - TGTGCCAGCAGCCAAGTAGGTCGAGGCTCCTTCCTCTCTGGAAACACCATATATTTT CASSQVGRGSFLSGNTIYF
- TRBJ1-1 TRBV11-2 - TGTGCCAGCAGCTTAGGGCACCTTTACACTGAAGCTTTCTTT CASSLGHLYTEAFF
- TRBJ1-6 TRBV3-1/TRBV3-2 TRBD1 TGTGCCAGCGGTACAGGGGGGACCTATAATTCACCCCTCCACTTT CASGTGGTYNSPLHF
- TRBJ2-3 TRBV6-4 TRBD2 TGTGCCAGCAGTATGGGACTAGCGGGGAGAACAGATACGCAGTATTTT CASSMGLAGRTDTQYF
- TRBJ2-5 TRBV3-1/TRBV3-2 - TGTGCCAGCAGCCAGGTGATCGGGCAGGGGAGAGAGACCCAGTACTTC CASSQVIGQGRETQYF
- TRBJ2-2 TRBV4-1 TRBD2 TGCGCCAGCAGCCGCACTAGCGGGGGAGCCACCGGGGAGCTGTTTTTT CASSRTSGGATGELFF
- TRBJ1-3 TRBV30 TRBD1 TGTGCCTGGAGGAGGGGGCAAAACACCATATATTTT CAWRRGQNTIYF